These 22 T cell receptor beta chains were sequenced from one sample in a study of PD-1 blockade in classical Hodgkin lymphoma. Every patient was affected by relapse after autologous stem cell transplantation, while exposure to brentuximab vedotin was not uniform. Here immunoSEQ multiplex PCR was the method, and the copy in TCRdb shows in-frame clones only, minus some. The data contain around 19,000 clones, roughly 73% of them seen just once; the ten biggest clones take up around a quarter. The sample here was peripheral blood mononuclear cells (PBMCs), taken before the second cycle of nivolumab. The receptors stem from a human donor with classical Hodgkin lymphoma.

The chain has TRBV7-2 and TRBJ2-1; D unresolved. The CDR3 extends over 13 amino acids. Germline lookup yields CDR1 SGHTA and CDR2 FQGNSA. The V and J ends lost 2 bases and 8 bases respectively, with 10 bases between them. Written as DNA, the CDR3 is TGTGCCAGCAGCTTAACACGAGGATATGAGCAGTTCTTC. Translating it yields CASSLTRGYEQFF.

This clone was recorded once. The genes are TRBV19 and TRBJ2-3, with TRBD2 as a possible D gene (6 bases). CDR1 is LNHDA, CDR2 SQIVND, per germline (reference sequence). This CDR3 is 17 amino acids long. Between the trimmed V and J ends, which lost 3 bases and 0 bases, there was a span of 16 bases. This chain's CDR3 is CASSILRDQYSTDTQYF. The CDR3 DNA reads as TGTGCCAGTAGTATTTTGCGGGACCAATACAGCACAGATACGCAGTATTTT.

The genes are TRBV6-5 and TRBJ2-7, with TRBD1 as a possible D gene (6 bases). V lost 5 bases to trimming and J lost 1 base, with 12 bases between them. Germline CDR1 reads MNHEY; CDR2 reads SVGAGI. This CDR3 is built from 14 residues. The CDR3 DNA reads as TGTGCCAGCAGTCCCCGGACAGCGTCCTACGAGCAGTACTTC. Translating gives CASSPRTASYEQYF.

The chain couples TRBV6-6 to TRBJ1-3; no reliable D call. This CDR3 comprises 13 residues. V was trimmed by 2 bases and J by 3 bases, leaving 5 bases between them. Germline CDR1 and CDR2: MNHNY and SVGAGI (reference sequence). For the CDR3, the DNA is TGTGCCAGCAGTTACATCAGTGGAAACACCATATATTTT. Its translation is CASSYISGNTIYF.

The V gene is TRBV18, the J gene TRBJ1-1; 8 nucleotides match TRBD1. With 5 bases clipped from V and 6 bases from J, the junction kept 11 bases outside the gene matches. In germline, CDR1 is KGHSH, CDR2 LQKENI. There are 15 residues in the CDR3. The CDR3 sequence: CASSTTGEGWAEAFF. DNA for the CDR3: TGTGCCAGCTCAACGACAGGGGAGGGTTGGGCTGAAGCTTTCTTT.

The chain couples TRBV28 to TRBJ1-5; possibly TRBD1 for D (6 bases). V lost 2 bases and J 0 bases, leaving 14 bases between the germline ends. The germline V gene encodes CDR1 MDHEN and CDR2 SYDVKM. The CDR3 has 17 residues. As DNA, the CDR3 is TGTGCCAGCAGTTTAGGGGCGAGGACAGATAGCAATCAGCCCCAGCATTTT. It specifies CASSLGARTDSNQPQHF.

The chain employs TRBV4-1 and TRBJ2-7, with TRBD1 matching over 10 bases. The CDR3 sequence is 13 residues long. The J segment lost 6 bases and the V segment lost 1 base, leaving 0 bases of the junction unmatched. Germline assignment: CDR1 MGHRA and CDR2 YSYEKL. The CDR3 DNA reads TGCGCCAGCAGCCAAGGACAGGGGGCCGAGCAGTACTTC. Its translation is CASSQGQGAEQYF.

The rearrangement joins TRBV21-1 to TRBJ2-5; the table's D call, TRBD2, was not checked against the DNA. TRBV21-1 is annotated as a pseudogene. The CDR3 totals 16 residues. In nucleotides, the CDR3 is TGTGCCAGCAGCAAACGGGGAAGCGGGCCACAAGAGACCCAGTACTTC. It translates to CASSKRGSGPQETQYF.

V and J are TRBV5-1 and TRBJ2-7; D assignment may be TRBD1 or TRBD2 (6 bases each). The germline gives CDR1 SGHRS, CDR2 YFSETQ. CDR3 length equals 15 residues. The V gene lost 0 bases and the J gene lost 6 bases, with 16 bases spanning the gap. Here the CDR3 DNA reads TGCGCCAGCAGCTTGGGAGGGGGGACCTTAGGCGAGCAGTACTTC. Its translation: CASSLGGGTLGEQYF.

V is TRBV5-1 and J is TRBJ2-3; possible D gene TRBD2, 5 bases. The CDR3 sequence is 14 residues long. Trimming left V 0 bases short and J 6 bases short, with 11 bases between. Per the germline V gene, CDR1 is SGHRS and CDR2 is YFSETQ. CDR3 in DNA: TGCGCCAGCAGCTTGGTCACTAGTGTCGATACGCAGTATTTT. This gives the protein CASSLVTSVDTQYF.

J is TRBJ1-1 and V is TRBV19, with 7 nucleotides matching TRBD1. Germline values: CDR1 LNHDA, CDR2 SQIVND (reference sequence). Trimming took 3 bases from V and 7 from J; bases not matched to a gene: 8. The CDR3 is made up of 14 amino acids. CDR3 in amino acids: CASSIGRTGDEAFF. CDR3 DNA: TGTGCCAGTAGTATTGGGCGGACAGGAGATGAAGCTTTCTTT. The variable domain in full, with the rest retrieved from reference TRBV19 and TRBJ1-1, is DGGITQSPKYLFRKEGQNVTLSCEQNLNHDAMYWYRQDPGQGLRLIYYSQIVNDFQKGDIAEGYSVSREKKESFPLTVTSAQKNPTAFYLCASSIGRTGDEAFFGQGTRLTVV.

The genes are TRBV10-3 and TRBJ2-1, with D perhaps assigned TRBD1 or TRBD2 (5 bases each). Per the germline V gene, CDR1 is ENHRY and CDR2 is SYGVKD. The CDR3 totals 13 residues. V lost 6 bases and J lost 5, with 11 bases in between. CDR3 DNA: TGTGCCATCAGCGGGACCTACGACAATGAGCAGTTCTTC. Translating it yields CAISGTYDNEQFF.

V and J are TRBV7-9 and TRBJ1-2; no firm D call. CDR1 SEHNR and CDR2 FQNEAQ come from the germline V gene (reference sequence). Trimming removed 5 bases at V and 7 bases at J, with 11 bases between. CDR3 length: 12 residues. The CDR3 spells CASSSAPRGYTF. The CDR3 region has the DNA TGTGCCAGCAGCAGCGCGCCCCGTGGCTACACCTTC.

In this sample, this clone is medium-sized (0.01 to 0.1%). The chain carries TRBV2 and TRBJ1-4; D gene ambiguous. V lost 8 bases to trimming and J lost 8 bases, with 15 bases between them. There are 13 residues in the CDR3. CDR1 and CDR2 from the germline V gene are SNHLY and FYNNEI. The CDR3 loop reads CASEGLSGEKLFF. Here the CDR3 DNA reads TGTGCCAGCGAGGGTTTAAGTGGGGAAAAACTGTTTTTT.

The V call is TRBV6-5, the J call TRBJ1-3, with D unresolved. The ends were cut back, 5 bases at V and 0 bases at J, with 8 bases in the middle. Germline V gene lookup returns CDR1 MNHEY and CDR2 SVGAGI. The CDR3 has 14 residues. DNA for the CDR3: TGTGCCAGCAGTAAGCGGAACTCTGGAAACACCATATATTTT. Its protein is CASSKRNSGNTIYF.

V usage is TRBV7-8 and J usage is TRBJ2-7, with D unclear. This CDR3 is built from 15 residues. Germline lookup yields CDR1 SGHVS and CDR2 FQNEAQ. V was trimmed by 1 base and J by 3 bases, leaving 13 bases between them. The CDR3 DNA sequence: TGTGCCAGCAGCTTAGAACTGGCTTCTTACTACGAGCAGTACTTC. This sequence encodes CASSLELASYYEQYF.

Only a few counts were recorded for this clone. The chain employs TRBV27 and TRBJ2-1; TRBD2 is a possible D gene (6 bases). Germline V lookup: CDR1 MNHEY, CDR2 SMNVEV (reference sequence). V was trimmed by 6 bases and J by 4 bases, leaving 16 bases between them. The CDR3 is 15 residues long. This CDR3 is CASRIAVHSYNEQFF. For the CDR3, the DNA is TGTGCCAGCAGAATAGCGGTCCACTCATACAATGAGCAGTTCTTC.

As DNA, the CDR3 is TGCGCCAGCAGAGCCGGGACTAGCGGGAGTTACGAGCAGTACTTC. It translates to CASRAGTSGSYEQYF. This chain links TRBV10-2 with TRBJ2-7; 14 bases align to TRBD2. Trimming took 6 bases from V and 4 from J; bases not matched to a gene: 5. The CDR3 is 15 amino acids. The germline gives CDR1 WSHSY, CDR2 SAAADI.

This chain joins TRBV28 and TRBJ2-1; 7 nucleotides align to TRBD2. The germline gives CDR1 MDHEN, CDR2 SYDVKM. The CDR3 consists of 13 residues. J gave up 0 bases and V 11 bases, and 4 bases lay outside the gene matches. The CDR3 is CAAGVSSYNEQFF. CDR3 in DNA: TGTGCCGCGGGGGTAAGCTCCTACAATGAGCAGTTCTTC.

This rearrangement joins TRBV6-6 to TRBJ2-4; no clear D. CDR3 length: 15 amino acids. V lost 3 bases to trimming and J lost 0 bases, with 9 bases between them. Germline V lookup: CDR1 MNHNY, CDR2 SVGAGI (reference sequence). The CDR3 sequence: CASSYLSLAKNIQYF. In nucleotides, the CDR3 is TGTGCCAGCAGTTATCTCAGCCTAGCCAAAAACATTCAGTACTTC.

J is TRBJ2-1 and V is TRBV9; D call uncertain. Trimming took off 3 bases at V and 3 bases at J, with 4 bases between the two ends. Germline loops: CDR1 SGDLS, CDR2 YYNGEE. This CDR3 is 12 amino acids long. CDR3 in DNA: TGTGCCAGCAGCGCTTACTACAATGAGCAGTTCTTC. This sequence encodes CASSAYYNEQFF.

The chain combines TRBV28 with TRBJ2-7; 9 bases map to TRBD1. Germline CDR1 reads MDHEN; CDR2 reads SYDVKM. This CDR3 has 19 residues. J gave up 0 bases and V 5 bases, and 17 bases lay outside the gene matches. The CDR3 DNA sequence: TGTGCCAGCAGTGGGGGCGGGACAGGGAAGTTCTACAACTCCTACGAGCAGTACTTC. Translation: CASSGGGTGKFYNSYEQYF.